A selection of T cell receptor beta chains follows, all from one sample in a study of shared clonotypes between healthy human individuals. The data were produced by immunoSEQ multiplex PCR, yet TCRdb's version contains in-frame clones alone and is incomplete. Here the sample spans around 320,000 clones, roughly 84% being singletons. The sample comprised memory CD8+ T cells sorted from blood. Source of these receptors: a man between 18 and 35 years old in good health. The CDR3 runs from the conserved cysteine through the conserved F or W. Fields, in order: D gene, clone size, J gene, V gene, CDR3 protein, CDR3 DNA. A D gene is named only where the DNA matches it firmly. Size is omitted from some rows. Given values are once, few, many or a class for expanded clones.

>-|-|TRBJ2-1|TRBV7-2
CASSSRFRPYNEQFF
TGTGCCAGCAGCTCACGTTTCCGCCCGTACAATGAGCAGTTCTTC
>TRBD1|few|TRBJ1-5|TRBV28
CASSYVGTGAGNQPQHF
TGTGCCAGCAGTTATGTTGGGACAGGGGCGGGCAATCAGCCCCAGCATTTT
>TRBD1|-|TRBJ1-2|TRBV18
CASSPKKGTGEGYTF
TGTGCCAGCTCACCGAAGAAGGGAACAGGGGAGGGCTACACCTTC
>TRBD1|once|TRBJ2-3|TRBV7-7
CASSLAPRTGEGTDTQYF
TGTGCTAGCAGCTTAGCGCCCAGGACAGGGGAGGGCACAGATACGCAGTATTTT
>-|-|TRBJ1-2|TRBV29-1
CSVASIYGYTF
TGCAGCGTTGCCAGCATCTATGGCTACACCTTC
>TRBD1|-|TRBJ2-1|TRBV27
CASSFSRGQVTNEQFF
TGTGCCAGCAGCTTTAGCCGAGGACAGGTTACAAATGAGCAGTTCTTC
>TRBD2|-|TRBJ2-7|TRBV10-3
CAISEASGLTYEQYF
TGTGCCATCAGTGAGGCTAGCGGGTTAACCTACGAGCAGTACTTC
>-|-|TRBJ2-7|TRBV7-8
CASSFGGMDHEQYF
TGTGCCAGCAGCTTTGGAGGGATGGACCACGAGCAGTACTTC
>TRBD2|-|TRBJ2-7|TRBV7-8
CASSQGLAGASTLYEQYF
TGTGCCAGCAGCCAAGGACTAGCGGGTGCCTCGACGCTCTACGAGCAGTACTTC
>-|-|TRBJ2-7|TRBV29-1
CSVSYRATKYF
TGCAGCGTGAGCTACAGGGCAACTAAGTACTTC
>TRBD2|many|TRBJ2-7|TRBV7-8
CASSLGRLAYEQYF
TGTGCCAGCAGCTTAGGAAGACTAGCGTACGAGCAGTACTTC
>-|-|TRBJ2-2|TRBV9
CASSVNMAVNTGELFF
TGTGCCAGCAGCGTCAATATGGCAGTGAACACCGGGGAGCTGTTTTTT
>-|-|TRBJ2-3|TRBV2
CASSEALRPRTADTQYF
TGTGCCAGCAGTGAAGCGCTTCGTCCACGGACGGCAGATACGCAGTATTTT
>-|-|TRBJ2-1|TRBV7-9
CASSLGLDGNEQFF
TGTGCCAGCAGCTTAGGCTTAGATGGGAATGAGCAGTTCTTC
>-|-|TRBJ2-1|TRBV2
CASSERLSFDEQFF
TGTGCCAGCAGTGAAAGACTGTCCTTCGATGAGCAGTTCTTC
>TRBD2|-|TRBJ2-3|TRBV5-4
CASSLASGGASFPDTQYF
TGTGCCAGCAGCTTGGCTAGCGGGGGGGCCAGTTTCCCAGATACGCAGTATTTT
>-|-|TRBJ2-3|TRBV2
CASSDTASTDTQYF
TGTGCCAGCAGTGACACGGCTAGCACAGATACGCAGTATTTT
>-|-|TRBJ1-1|TRBV9
CASSLGPHTEAFF
TGTGCCAGCAGCCTAGGTCCGCACACTGAAGCTTTCTTT
>-|once|TRBJ1-1|TRBV27
CASRRTGVGTEAFF
TGTGCCAGCAGGAGGACGGGGGTCGGCACTGAAGCTTTCTTT
>TRBD2|once|TRBJ2-2|TRBV28
CASSNGLADTGELFF
TGTGCCAGCAGTAACGGACTAGCGGACACCGGGGAGCTGTTTTTT
>TRBD1|-|TRBJ1-2|TRBV4-3
CASSQGQGVYGYTF
TGCGCCAGCAGCCAAGGACAGGGAGTCTATGGCTACACCTTC
>-|-|TRBJ2-7|TRBV6-6
CASSYSRGAASYEQYF
TGTGCCAGCAGTTATTCCAGGGGGGCGGCCTCCTACGAGCAGTACTTC
>TRBD2|-|TRBJ2-7|TRBV6-5
CASSPGLTIPYEQYF
TGTGCCAGCAGCCCGGGACTAACAATTCCCTACGAGCAGTACTTC
>-|-|TRBJ2-7|TRBV15
CATSIQIGQSNSYEQYF
TGTGCCACCAGTATCCAAATAGGACAGTCCAACTCCTACGAGCAGTACTTC
>-|once|TRBJ2-7|TRBV18
CASSRRDPLYEQYF
TGTGCCAGCTCGCGCCGGGATCCCTTATACGAGCAGTACTTC
>-|-|TRBJ2-2|TRBV25-1
CASSDPGGVSTGELFF
TGTGCCAGCAGTGACCCAGGGGGGGTATCAACCGGGGAGCTGTTTTTT
>TRBD2|-|TRBJ2-2|TRBV4-3
CASSQDAPGAGGGRGGELFF
TGCGCCAGCAGCCAAGATGCCCCTGGAGCGGGAGGGGGTCGTGGCGGGGAGCTGTTTTTT
>-|once|TRBJ2-1|TRBV7-9
CASSLGTGFSYNEQFF
TGTGCCAGCAGCTTAGGAACGGGCTTCTCCTACAATGAGCAGTTCTTC
>-|-|TRBJ2-1|TRBV2
CASSSIDFEPYNEQFF
TGTGCCAGCAGTTCTATAGATTTTGAACCCTACAATGAGCAGTTCTTC
>TRBD2|-|TRBJ2-3|TRBV27
CASSLSMGGGSTDTQYF
TGTGCCAGCAGTTTATCGATGGGCGGGGGTAGCACAGATACGCAGTATTTT
>-|-|TRBJ1-1|TRBV2
CASSEYNLMDEAFF
TGTGCCAGCAGTGAATATAACTTAATGGATGAAGCTTTCTTT
>-|-|TRBJ2-5|TRBV5-1
CASSLEGGQQETQYF
TGCGCCAGCAGCTTGGAAGGAGGACAGCAAGAGACCCAGTACTTC
>-|-|TRBJ2-5|TRBV25-1
CASSEWITGQETQYF
TGTGCCAGCAGTGAATGGATAACAGGTCAAGAGACCCAGTACTTC
>-|-|TRBJ1-1|TRBV29-1
CSVRYRELNTEAFF
TGCAGCGTGAGGTACAGGGAACTTAACACTGAAGCTTTCTTT
>TRBD1|-|TRBJ2-7|TRBV9
CASSVAGTGVSYEQYF
TGTGCCAGCAGCGTAGCGGGGACAGGGGTTTCCTACGAGCAGTACTTC
>TRBD2|-|TRBJ2-1|TRBV10-3
CAISVPGLAGGGEQFF
TGTGCCATCAGTGTTCCGGGACTAGCGGGAGGGGGTGAGCAGTTCTTC
>TRBD2|-|TRBJ2-3|TRBV7-8
CASSSSFVAGGITDTQYF
TGTGCCAGCAGCTCCTCTTTTGTAGCGGGGGGGATCACAGATACGCAGTATTTT
>-|-|TRBJ1-5|TRBV5-6
CASSWMDQPQHF
TGTGCCAGCAGCTGGATGGATCAGCCCCAGCATTTT
>-|-|TRBJ2-5|TRBV5-4
CASSFGGQETQYF
TGTGCCAGCAGCTTCGGGGGACAAGAGACCCAGTACTTC
>TRBD2|-|TRBJ2-7|TRBV27
CASSLGLAAYEQYF
TGTGCCAGCAGTCTCGGACTAGCGGCCTACGAGCAGTACTTC
>-|-|TRBJ1-2|TRBV14
CASSLGTNYGYTF
TGTGCCAGCAGCCTCGGGACAAACTATGGCTACACCTTC
>-|-|TRBJ1-3|TRBV10-3
CAIRPGPTSGNTIYF
TGTGCCATCAGACCGGGACCGACCTCTGGAAACACCATATATTTT
>-|-|TRBJ1-2|TRBV7-9
CASSLGPGAEGYTF
TGTGCCAGCAGCTTAGGTCCGGGGGCGGAAGGCTACACCTTC
>-|few|TRBJ2-7|TRBV6-5
CASSYGTWVGYEQYF
TGTGCCAGCAGTTACGGGACATGGGTAGGGTACGAGCAGTACTTC
>TRBD2|-|TRBJ2-7|TRBV4-1
CASSPVPGLAYEQYF
TGCGCCAGCAGCCCCGTCCCGGGACTAGCGTACGAGCAGTACTTC
>-|once|TRBJ2-1|TRBV6-1
CASRVYNEQFF
TGTGCCAGCCGCGTCTACAATGAGCAGTTCTTC
>-|-|TRBJ1-4|TRBV27
CASSLQGQEKLFF
TGTGCCAGCAGTTTGCAGGGCCAAGAAAAACTGTTTTTT
>-|-|TRBJ1-6|TRBV2
CASRRSQSSYNSPLHF
TGTGCCAGCAGGAGGTCACAGAGCTCCTATAATTCACCCCTCCACTTT